This record looks at one T cell receptor beta chain sequence and its context. The sample belongs to a study of blood T cell repertoires in COVID-19. The repertoire was sequenced with immunoSEQ multiplex PCR; TCRdb's copy has only in-frame clones and lacks some. The sample has fewer than 100,000 clones; more than 65% are singletons. The CDR3 spans 16 residues. J was trimmed by 2 bases and V by 6 bases; bases with no gene match: 8. Per the germline V gene, CDR1 is MNHNY and CDR2 is SVGAGI (reference sequence). The chain employs TRBV6-6 and TRBJ1-5, with 9 nucleotides matching TRBD1. The clonotype was recovered from a woman between 45 and 60 years old with acute or convalescent COVID-19. Material for sequencing was peripheral blood. CDR3 in amino acids: CASSRSRTGGNQPQHF. CDR3 DNA: TGTGCCAGCAGCCGTAGCCGGACAGGGGGCAATCAGCCCCAGCATTTT.